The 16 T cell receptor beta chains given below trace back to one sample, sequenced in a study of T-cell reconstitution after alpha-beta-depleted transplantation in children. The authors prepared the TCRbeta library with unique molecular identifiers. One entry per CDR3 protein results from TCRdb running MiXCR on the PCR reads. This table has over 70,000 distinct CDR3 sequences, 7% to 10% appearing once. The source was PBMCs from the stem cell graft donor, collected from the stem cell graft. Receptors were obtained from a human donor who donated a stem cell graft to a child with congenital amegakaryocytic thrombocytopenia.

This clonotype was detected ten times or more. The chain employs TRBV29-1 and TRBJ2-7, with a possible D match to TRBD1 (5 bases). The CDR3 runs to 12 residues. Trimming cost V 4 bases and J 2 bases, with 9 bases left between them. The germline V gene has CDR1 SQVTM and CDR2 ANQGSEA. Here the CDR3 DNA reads TGCAGCGTTGGGACACGAACCTACGAGCAGTACTTC. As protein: CSVGTRTYEQYF.

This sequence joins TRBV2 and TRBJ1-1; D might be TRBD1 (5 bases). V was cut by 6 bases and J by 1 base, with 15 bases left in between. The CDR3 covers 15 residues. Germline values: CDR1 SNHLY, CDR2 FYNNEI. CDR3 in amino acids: CASRIPAGGNTEAFF. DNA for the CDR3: TGTGCCAGCAGAATCCCAGCGGGGGGGAACACTGAAGCTTTCTTT. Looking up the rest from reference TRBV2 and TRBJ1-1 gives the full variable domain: EPEVTQTPSHQVTQMGQEVILRCVPISNHLYFYWYRQILGQKVEFLVSFYNNEISEKSEIFDDQFSVERPDGSNFTLKIRSTKLEDSAMYFCASRIPAGGNTEAFFGQGTRLTVV.

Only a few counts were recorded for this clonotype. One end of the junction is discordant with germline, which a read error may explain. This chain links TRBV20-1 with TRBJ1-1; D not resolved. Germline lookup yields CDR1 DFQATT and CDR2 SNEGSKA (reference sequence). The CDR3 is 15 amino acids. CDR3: CCARPLSPIGRGAFF. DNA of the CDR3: TGCTGTGCTAGACCCCTTTCTCCCATCGGCCGGGGAGCTTTCTTT.

CDR3 bases: TGTGCCAGCAGAATCGCGGGAGGTCCACACTACGTTGAGCAGTTCTTC. Its translation: CASRIAGGPHYVEQFF. This chain uses TRBV6-5 with TRBJ2-1, with 8 bases fitting TRBD2. J was trimmed by 9 bases and V by 6 bases; bases with no gene match: 16. This CDR3 is 16 amino acids long. Germline CDR1 is MNHEY and CDR2 is SVGAGI.

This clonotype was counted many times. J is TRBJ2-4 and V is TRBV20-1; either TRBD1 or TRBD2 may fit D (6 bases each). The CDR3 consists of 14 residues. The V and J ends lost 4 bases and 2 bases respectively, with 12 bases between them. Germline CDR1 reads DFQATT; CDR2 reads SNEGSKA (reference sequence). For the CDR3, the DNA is TGCAGTGCTAACTTTGGGGGGCCCAAAAACATTCAGTACTTC. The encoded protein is CSANFGGPKNIQYF.

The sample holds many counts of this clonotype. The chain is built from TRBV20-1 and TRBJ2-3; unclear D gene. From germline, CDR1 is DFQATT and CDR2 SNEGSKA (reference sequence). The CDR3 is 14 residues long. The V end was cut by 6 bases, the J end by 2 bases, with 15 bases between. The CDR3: CSANPAGDTDTQYF. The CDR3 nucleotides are TGCAGTGCGAACCCGGCAGGCGACACAGATACGCAGTATTTT.

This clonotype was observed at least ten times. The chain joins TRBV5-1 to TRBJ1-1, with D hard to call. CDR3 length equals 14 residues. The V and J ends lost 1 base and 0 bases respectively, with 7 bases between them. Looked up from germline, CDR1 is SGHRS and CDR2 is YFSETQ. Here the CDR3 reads CASSLIDLNTEAFF. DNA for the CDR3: TGCGCCAGCAGCTTGATAGACTTGAACACTGAAGCTTTCTTT.

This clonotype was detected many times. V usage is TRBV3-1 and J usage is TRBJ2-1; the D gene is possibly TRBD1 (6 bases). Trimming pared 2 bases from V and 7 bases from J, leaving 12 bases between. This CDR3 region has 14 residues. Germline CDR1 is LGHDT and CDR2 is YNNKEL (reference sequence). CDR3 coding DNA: TGTGCCAGCAGCCAAAACCCGGACAGAAATGAGCAGTTCTTC. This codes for CASSQNPDRNEQFF.

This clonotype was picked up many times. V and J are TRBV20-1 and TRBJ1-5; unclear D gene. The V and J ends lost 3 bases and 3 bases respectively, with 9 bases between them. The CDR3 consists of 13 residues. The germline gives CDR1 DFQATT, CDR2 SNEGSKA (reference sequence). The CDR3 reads CSASSGNNQPQHF. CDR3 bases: TGCAGTGCTAGCTCGGGGAACAATCAGCCCCAGCATTTT.

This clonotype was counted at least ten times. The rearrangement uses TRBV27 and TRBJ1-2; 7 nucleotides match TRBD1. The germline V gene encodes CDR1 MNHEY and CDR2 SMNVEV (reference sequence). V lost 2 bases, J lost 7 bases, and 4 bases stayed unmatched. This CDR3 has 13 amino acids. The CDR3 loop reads CASSLTRTGGYTF. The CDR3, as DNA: TGTGCCAGCAGTTTAACGAGGACAGGTGGCTACACCTTC.

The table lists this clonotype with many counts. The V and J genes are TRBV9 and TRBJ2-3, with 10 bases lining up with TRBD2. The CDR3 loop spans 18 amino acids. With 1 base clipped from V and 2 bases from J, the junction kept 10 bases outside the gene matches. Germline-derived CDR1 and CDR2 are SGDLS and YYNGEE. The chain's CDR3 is CASSVRTSGSTSTDTQYF. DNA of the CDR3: TGTGCCAGCAGCGTAAGGACTAGCGGCTCTACTTCCACAGATACGCAGTATTTT.

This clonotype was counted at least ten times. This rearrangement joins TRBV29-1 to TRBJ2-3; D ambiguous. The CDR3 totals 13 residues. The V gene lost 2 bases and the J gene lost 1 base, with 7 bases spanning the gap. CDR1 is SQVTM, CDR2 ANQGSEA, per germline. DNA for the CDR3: TGCAGCGTTGAACCGGCCCGCACAGATACGCAGTATTTT. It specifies CSVEPARTDTQYF.

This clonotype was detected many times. The DNA of the CDR3 is TGTGCCAGCAGTGAACAGACAGGAGGTGGTGAAAAACTGTTTTTT. This translates into CASSEQTGGGEKLFF. The chain employs TRBV6-1 and TRBJ1-4; maybe TRBD1 (6 bases). The CDR3 consists of 15 residues. V was cut by 2 bases and J by 7 bases, with 14 bases left in between. Germline values: CDR1 MNHNS, CDR2 SASEGT.

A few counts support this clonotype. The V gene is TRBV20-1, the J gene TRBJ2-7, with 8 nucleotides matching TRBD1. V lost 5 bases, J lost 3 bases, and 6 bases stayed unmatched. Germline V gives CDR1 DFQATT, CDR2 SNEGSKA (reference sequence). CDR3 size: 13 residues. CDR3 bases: TGCAGTGCTGGCCAGGGGGCGGGCTACGAGCAGTACTTC. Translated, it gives CSAGQGAGYEQYF.

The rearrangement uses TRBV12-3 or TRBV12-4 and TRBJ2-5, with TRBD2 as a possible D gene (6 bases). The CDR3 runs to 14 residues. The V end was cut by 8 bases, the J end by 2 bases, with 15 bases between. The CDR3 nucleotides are TGTGCCAGCCTCCGTTGGGGAGGACAAGAGACCCAGTACTTC. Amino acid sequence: CASLRWGGQETQYF.

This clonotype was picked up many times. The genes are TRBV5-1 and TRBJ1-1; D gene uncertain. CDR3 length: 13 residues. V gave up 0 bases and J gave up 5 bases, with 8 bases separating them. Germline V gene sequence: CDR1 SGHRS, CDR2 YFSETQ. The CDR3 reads CASSLGEGTEAFF. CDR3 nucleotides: TGCGCCAGCAGCTTGGGCGAAGGGACTGAAGCTTTCTTT.